The 14 T cell receptor beta chains below were found in one sample sequenced in a study of T-cell memory formation after mild COVID-19. Using its own MiXCR run on the 5' RACE reads, TCRdb lists one record per CDR3 protein. Here the sample spans about 600,000 distinct CDR3 sequences, 20% to 25% being singletons. Sequenced: PBMCs or a T cell subset sorted from them (not recorded which). The receptors were sampled from an adult woman who had mild COVID-19 (a few samples of this study predate the infection). Cell type and time point are not known.

V and J are TRBV20-1 and TRBJ1-2, with D perhaps matching TRBD1 (5 bases). CDR1 and CDR2 (germline): DFQATT, SNEGSKA (reference sequence). The V end was cut by 5 bases, the J end by 8 bases, with 21 bases between. This CDR3 comprises 14 residues. DNA of the CDR3: TGCAGTGCTTATTCCGGGGCCCAGGATCGCGGCTACACCTTC. Its protein is CSAYSGAQDRGYTF.

The count of this clonotype is one. The genes are TRBV2 and TRBJ1-4; a possible D gene is TRBD1 (6 bases). In germline, CDR1 is SNHLY, CDR2 FYNNEI. Trimming took 7 bases from V and 5 from J, leaving 8 bases between them. The CDR3 spans 12 residues. The CDR3 DNA reads TGTGCCAGCACACAGGGAAATGAAAAACTGTTTTTT. This translates into CASTQGNEKLFF.

This clonotype was counted between two and nine times. The chain employs TRBV5-6 and TRBJ2-6, with a possible D match to TRBD1 (6 bases). Germline V lookup: CDR1 SGHDT, CDR2 YYEEEE. V lost 4 bases, J lost 13 bases, and 9 bases lay in between. The length of the CDR3 is 11 residues. In DNA, the CDR3 is TGTGCCAGCAGCAGCGACAGGGTCCTGACTTTC. Amino acids: CASSSDRVLTF.

The chain is built from TRBV9 and TRBJ2-6; possible D gene TRBD2, 5 bases. V lost 0 bases to trimming and J lost 0 bases, with 7 bases between them. Germline loops: CDR1 SGDLS, CDR2 YYNGEE. The CDR3 consists of 16 residues. The CDR3 DNA reads as TGTGCCAGCAGCGTAGGGAGGCCCTCTGGGGCCAACGTCCTGACTTTC. Encoded protein: CASSVGRPSGANVLTF.

CDR3 sequence (DNA): TGCAGTACCCTAGCGGGAGGCCCAAGTACCTACGAGCAGTACTTC. Translated, it gives CSTLAGGPSTYEQYF. The rearrangement links TRBV20-1 to TRBJ2-7; 11 bases match TRBD2. V was pared by 8 bases and J by 2 bases, with 11 bases of the junction left unmatched. The germline CDR1 and CDR2 sequences are DFQATT and SNEGSKA (reference sequence). The CDR3 consists of 15 residues.

This clonotype was seen repeatedly, ten times or more. CDR3 sequence reads: CASSPSLVHNEQFF. CDR3 DNA: TGTGCCAGCAGCCCTAGCCTCGTCCACAATGAGCAGTTCTTC. V gene TRBV9 combines with J gene TRBJ2-1; the D gene is possibly TRBD2 (5 bases). The length of the CDR3 is 14 residues. Germline loops: CDR1 SGDLS, CDR2 YYNGEE. V lost 4 bases to trimming and J lost 5 bases, with 13 bases between them.

This clonotype was seen only a few times. The V gene is TRBV24-1, the J gene TRBJ2-1, with TRBD2 as a possible D gene (5 bases). Trimming removed 7 bases from V and 8 bases from J, with 20 bases in between. The V gene's germline CDR1 is KGHDR and CDR2 SFDVKD. This CDR3 comprises 15 residues. Written as DNA, the CDR3 is TGTGCCACCAGAAGAGCAGGAGAGGGAGTGGATGAGCAGTTCTTC. Protein sequence: CATRRAGEGVDEQFF.

This chain links TRBV12-3 or TRBV12-4 with TRBJ1-2; 9 positions match TRBD1. The CDR3 length is 17 residues. J was trimmed by 3 bases and V by 7 bases; bases with no gene match: 15. CDR3 in DNA: TGTGCCAGCACCCCCTCGACAGGGGGAACGTCCCACTATGGCTACACCTTC. Encoded protein: CASTPSTGGTSHYGYTF.

The J gene is TRBJ2-1, the V gene TRBV5-1; TRBD2 agrees at 12 bases. Unmatched junction bases numbered 13, after V lost 4 bases and J lost 8 bases. Germline V gives CDR1 SGHRS, CDR2 YFSETQ. This CDR3 is built from 17 residues. CDR3 region: CASSLGLAGTTGDEQFF. As DNA, the CDR3 is TGCGCCAGCAGCCTAGGACTAGCGGGGACAACAGGGGATGAGCAGTTCTTC.

For the CDR3, the DNA is TGTGCCAGCAGCTTAACCTTGGACCGGCAGAGGGAGAGGTACAATGAGCAGTTCTTC. Its protein product is CASSLTLDRQRERYNEQFF. The chain links TRBV11-2 to TRBJ2-1, with D perhaps TRBD2 (5 bases). Trimming stripped 2 bases from V and 4 bases from J, with 24 bases between. Germline V gene lookup returns CDR1 SGHAT and CDR2 FQNNGV. CDR3 length equals 19 residues.

With respect to this clonotype: A read error may account for a junction end that differs from germline. The J gene is TRBJ2-5, the V gene TRBV7-7; D is uncertain. Germline CDR1 SSHAT, CDR2 FNYEAQ (reference sequence). This CDR3 spans 14 amino acids. CDR3 protein: CASSLALFQETQYF. The CDR3, as DNA: TGTGCTAGCAGCTTAGCACTGTTTCAGGAGACCCAGTACTTC.

The V gene is TRBV3-1, the J gene TRBJ1-5; D is possibly TRBD1 (5 bases). V lost 5 bases to trimming and J lost 1 base, with 9 bases between them. CDR1 is LGHDT and CDR2 is YNNKEL in the germline V gene (reference sequence). The CDR3 has 14 amino acids. CDR3 region: CASSSRQSNQPQHF. The CDR3 region has the DNA TGTGCCAGCAGCTCACGACAGAGCAATCAGCCCCAGCATTTT.

This chain joins TRBV12-3 or TRBV12-4 and TRBJ2-2, with D possibly TRBD2 on 5 matching bases. CDR3 length: 15 residues. Trimming removed 3 bases from V and 5 bases from J, with 13 bases in between. This chain's CDR3 is CASSLFGIGTGELFF. The CDR3 DNA reads TGTGCCAGCAGTTTGTTCGGGATCGGGACCGGGGAGCTGTTTTTT.

The chain uses TRBV12-3 or TRBV12-4 and TRBJ1-2; D not resolved. The V end was cut by 6 bases, the J end by 5 bases, with 19 bases between. The CDR3 length is 15 residues. CDR3 protein: CASSILRPRAYGYTF. In nucleotides, the CDR3 is TGTGCCAGCAGCATCTTGAGACCACGCGCTTATGGCTACACCTTC.